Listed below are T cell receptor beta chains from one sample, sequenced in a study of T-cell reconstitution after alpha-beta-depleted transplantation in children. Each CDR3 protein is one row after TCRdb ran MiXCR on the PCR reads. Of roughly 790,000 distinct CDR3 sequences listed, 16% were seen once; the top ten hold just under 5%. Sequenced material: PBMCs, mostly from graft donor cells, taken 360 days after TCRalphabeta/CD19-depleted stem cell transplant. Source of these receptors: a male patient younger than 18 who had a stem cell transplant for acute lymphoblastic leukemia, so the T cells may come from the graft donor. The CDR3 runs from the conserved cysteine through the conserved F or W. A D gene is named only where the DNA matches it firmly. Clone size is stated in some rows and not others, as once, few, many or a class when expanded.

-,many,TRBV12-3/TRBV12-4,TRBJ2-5,CASSSMVYRDRQETQYF,TGTGCCAGCAGTTCTATGGTATACAGGGACCGCCAAGAGACCCAGTACTTC
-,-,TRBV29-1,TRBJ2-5,CSPLWGKTQYF,TGCAGCCCCTTATGGGGGAAGACCCAGTACTTC
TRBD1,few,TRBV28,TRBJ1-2,CASTPPGTGSYYGYTF,TGTGCCAGCACCCCCCCTGGGACAGGGAGTTACTATGGCTACACCTTC
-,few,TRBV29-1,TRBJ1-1,CSAKGTNTEAFF,TGCAGCGCCAAGGGGACGAACACTGAAGCTTTCTTT
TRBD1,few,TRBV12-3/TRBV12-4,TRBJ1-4,CASLGGTGVEKLFF,TGTGCCAGCCTAGGGGGGACAGGGGTCGAAAAACTGTTTTTT
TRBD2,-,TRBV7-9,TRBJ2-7,CASSPAAGDEQYF,TGTGCCAGCAGCCCGGCCGCGGGGGACGAGCAGTACTTC
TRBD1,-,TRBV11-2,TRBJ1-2,CASSSLNRGAGGYTF,TGTGCCAGCAGCTCCCTTAACAGGGGAGCAGGCGGCTACACCTTC
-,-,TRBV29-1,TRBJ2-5,CSLGGVQETQYF,TGCAGCTTAGGGGGGGTACAAGAGACCCAGTACTTC
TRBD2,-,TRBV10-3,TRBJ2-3,CAISIGTSGVTDTQYF,TGTGCCATCAGCATAGGGACTAGCGGTGTGACAGATACGCAGTATTTT
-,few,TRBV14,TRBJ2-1,CASSQEGGIKFF,TGTGCCAGCAGCCAAGAGGGGGGTATCAAGTTCTTC
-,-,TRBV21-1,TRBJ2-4,CASKRKVGDIQYF,TGTGCCAGCAAAAGGAAGGTGGGGGACATTCAGTACTTC
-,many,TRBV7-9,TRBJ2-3,CASERLSTDTQYF,TGTGCCAGCGAAAGACTAAGCACAGATACGCAGTATTTT
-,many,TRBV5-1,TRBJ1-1,CASSLQMNTEAFF,TGCGCCAGCAGCCTACAGATGAACACTGAAGCTTTCTTT
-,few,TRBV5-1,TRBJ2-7,CASSRGHHEQYF,TGCGCCAGCAGCCGGGGACACCACGAGCAGTACTTC
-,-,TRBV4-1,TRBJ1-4,CASSHDQAATNEKLFF,TGCGCCAGCAGCCATGACCAAGCTGCAACTAATGAAAAACTGTTTTTT
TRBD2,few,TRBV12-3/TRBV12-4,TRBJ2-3,CASSIPTSGVTDTQYF,TGTGCCAGCAGTATACCGACTAGCGGGGTCACAGATACGCAGTATTTT
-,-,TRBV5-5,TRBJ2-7,CASSPDEVWDEQYF,TGTGCCAGCAGCCCGGACGAAGTCTGGGACGAGCAGTACTTC
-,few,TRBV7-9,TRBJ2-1,CASSWGTNNEQFF,TGTGCCAGCAGCTGGGGGACCAACAATGAGCAGTTCTTC
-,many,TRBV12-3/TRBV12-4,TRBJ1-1,CASSLGPEAHLKTEAFF,TGTGCCAGCAGTTTGGGACCGGAGGCCCACTTGAAGACTGAAGCTTTCTTT